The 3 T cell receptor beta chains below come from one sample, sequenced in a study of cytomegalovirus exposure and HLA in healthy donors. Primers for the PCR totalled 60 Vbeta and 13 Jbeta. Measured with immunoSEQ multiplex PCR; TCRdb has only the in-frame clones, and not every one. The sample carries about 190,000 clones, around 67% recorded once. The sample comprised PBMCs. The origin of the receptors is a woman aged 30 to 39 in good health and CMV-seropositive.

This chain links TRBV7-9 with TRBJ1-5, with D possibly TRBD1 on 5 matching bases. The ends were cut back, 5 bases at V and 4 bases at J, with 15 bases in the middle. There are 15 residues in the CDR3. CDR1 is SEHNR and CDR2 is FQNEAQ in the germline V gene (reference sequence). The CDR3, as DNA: TGTGCCAGCAGCCCCGCGGGGGACCTTAATCAGCCCCAGCATTTT. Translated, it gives CASSPAGDLNQPQHF.

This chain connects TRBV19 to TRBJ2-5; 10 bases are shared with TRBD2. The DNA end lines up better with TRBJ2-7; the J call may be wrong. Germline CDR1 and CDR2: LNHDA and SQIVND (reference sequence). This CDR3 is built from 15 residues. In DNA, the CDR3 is TGTGCCAGTAGTAAACGGACTAGCGGTGTCTACGAGCAGTACTTC. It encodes CASSKRTSGVYEQYF.

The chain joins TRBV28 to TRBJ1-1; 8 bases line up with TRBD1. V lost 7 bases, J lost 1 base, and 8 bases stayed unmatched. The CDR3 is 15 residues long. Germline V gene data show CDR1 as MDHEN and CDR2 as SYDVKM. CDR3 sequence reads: CASILLTGANTEAFF. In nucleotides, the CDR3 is TGTGCCAGCATCCTTCTGACAGGGGCGAACACTGAAGCTTTCTTT.